A selection of T cell receptor beta chains follows, all from one sample in a study of OX40 agonist ivuxolimab in advanced cancers. TCRdb's table, derived via immunoSEQ multiplex PCR, lists solely in-frame clones and lacks some. The data contain some 80,000 clones, more than 75% of them seen just once; the ten biggest clones take up roughly 0.32%. Source: CD4+ or CD8+ T cells sorted from blood, taken in a trial of the OX40 agonist ivuxolimab. Receptors were obtained from an adult with an advanced solid tumor such as melanoma, head and neck, liver or kidney cancer. The CDR3 runs from the conserved cysteine through the conserved F or W. The order of the fields is V gene, J gene, CDR3 protein.

>TRBV7-9|TRBJ1-3
CASSRSTGNTIYF
>TRBV9|TRBJ2-2
CASSPRTGINTGELFF
>TRBV2|TRBJ1-1
CASSTGGDTEAFF
>TRBV7-8|TRBJ2-7
CASSSNGLAGSYEQYF
>TRBV18|TRBJ1-1
CASSPRGEDTEAFF
>TRBV6-1|TRBJ1-2
CASSEITLNYGYTF
>TRBV29-1|TRBJ2-5
CSSRAVQETQYF
>TRBV5-5|TRBJ1-5
CASSLGPGVPWGNQPQHF
>TRBV28|TRBJ2-3
CASSSRGAGTDTQYF
>TRBV4-1|TRBJ1-2
CASSPGAGNYGYTF
>TRBV7-2|TRBJ1-4
CASSLGQLATNEKLFF
>TRBV7-2|TRBJ2-2
CASSLWSTGGGSTGELFF
>TRBV4-3|TRBJ1-5
CASSQDHGYQPQHF
>TRBV6-1|TRBJ1-2
CASSEANHRGGYTF
>TRBV7-9|TRBJ2-7
CASSRDRAEQYF
>TRBV18|TRBJ1-4
CASSPGASGEKLFF
>TRBV28|TRBJ2-1
CASSRRTSENEQFF
>TRBV5-5|TRBJ2-5
CASSFSRGRRETQYF
>TRBV18|TRBJ2-1
CASSPLGGWGDNEQFF
>TRBV7-8|TRBJ2-1
CASRSGLYNEQFF
>TRBV7-2|TRBJ2-7
CASSLVLSSGGYEQYF
>TRBV7-9|TRBJ2-5
CASSLGAGLPEETQYF
>TRBV6-5|TRBJ1-1
CASSYNRGPTEAFF
>TRBV7-2|TRBJ1-5
CASSLKPSRLGNQPQHF
>TRBV7-9|TRBJ2-1
CASSLYNNEQFF
>TRBV7-3|TRBJ2-3
CASSLGLAFDTQYF